This T cell receptor (beta chain) was obtained from a study of blood T cell repertoires in COVID-19. The protocol was immunoSEQ multiplex PCR, while the TCRdb copy is restricted to in-frame clones and leaves out a portion. The sample lists 140,000 to 150,000 clones, roughly 78% occurring once. Individuals aged about 18 to 95 years were recruited from 20 to 25 US areas. Material for sequencing was PBMCs or T cells enriched from blood (not recorded which). This clonotype originated in a woman aged 50 to 60 who had recovered from COVID-19.

CDR3 loop: CASSLGGSTEAFF. The CDR3 DNA is TGTGCCAGCAGCCTAGGAGGGTCTACTGAAGCTTTCTTT. The V call is TRBV14, the J call TRBJ1-1, with no clear D. CDR1 and CDR2 (germline): SGHDN, FVKESK. This CDR3 contains 13 residues. Trimming stripped 4 bases from V and 5 bases from J, with 11 bases between.